The 8 T cell receptor beta chains below come from one sample, sequenced in a study of cytomegalovirus exposure and HLA in healthy donors. The PCR contained 60 Vbeta and 13 Jbeta primers. Assay: immunoSEQ multiplex PCR; the TCRdb copy retains only in-frame clones and omits some. This table has 280,000 or so clones, roughly 90% appearing once. The sequenced material came from PBMCs. These receptors all come from a woman under 30 in good health and CMV-seronegative.

About this clone: Other DNA variants within this sample encode the same CDR3. This sequence joins TRBV29-1 and TRBJ2-7; D is perhaps TRBD2 (6 bases). CDR3 length: 12 amino acids. CDR1 and CDR2 (germline): SQVTM, ANQGSEA. Trimming left V 1 base short and J 2 bases short, with 6 bases between. The chain's CDR3 is CSVEGGAYEQYF. The CDR3 DNA sequence: TGCAGCGTTGAAGGGGGGGCCTACGAGCAGTACTTC.

This chain connects TRBV27 to TRBJ1-1, with 10 bases identical to TRBD1. The V gene end was trimmed by 7 bases and the J gene end by 5 bases; junction bases not matched to a gene: 10. This CDR3 has 15 amino acids. Germline V gives CDR1 MNHEY, CDR2 SMNVEV (reference sequence). As DNA, the CDR3 is TGTGCCAGCACCTCCAGGGACAGGGGAAGAACTGAAGCTTTCTTT. Translating gives CASTSRDRGRTEAFF.

V gene TRBV12-2 combines with J gene TRBJ1-5. TRBV12-2 is described as a pseudogene. CDR3 length: 18 residues. The CDR3 loop is CASRPPSRVDYGIQPQHF. CDR3 sequence (DNA): TGTGCAAGTCGACCACCAAGTCGGGTGGATTACGGTATTCAGCCCCAGCATTTT.

This sequence joins TRBV4-1 and TRBJ2-1; possibly TRBD2 for D (6 bases). The CDR3 runs 17 residues. The V and J ends lost 2 bases and 4 bases respectively, with 18 bases between them. CDR1 and CDR2 from the germline V gene are MGHRA and YSYEKL. The chain's CDR3 is CASSQRWGTQAYNEQFF. CDR3 sequence (DNA): TGCGCCAGCAGCCAACGGTGGGGGACTCAGGCTTACAATGAGCAGTTCTTC.

The V and J genes are TRBV29-1 and TRBJ1-2; possible D gene TRBD1, 5 bases. The CDR3 is made up of 15 amino acids. Germline V CDR1 and CDR2: SQVTM, ANQGSEA. V gave up 1 base and J gave up 4 bases, with 16 bases separating them. The DNA of the CDR3 is TGCAGCGTTGAAGTGGGCCCGGGGGACGGCTATGGCTACACCTTC. Translation gives CSVEVGPGDGYGYTF.

Points on this clone: At one boundary the junction diverges from the germline segment, which might be a read error. The rearrangement links TRBV7-7 to TRBJ2-7, with 8 bases identical to TRBD1. Germline CDR1 and CDR2: SSHAT and FNYEAQ (reference sequence). This CDR3 has 15 amino acids. The CDR3 loop is CASSLQGGSSYEQYF. CDR3 sequence (DNA): TGTGCTAGCAGCTTACAGGGGGGTTCCTCCTACGAGCAGTACTTC.

Regarding this clone: A read error may account for a junction end that differs from germline. DNA for the CDR3: TGTTCCAGCAGCTTCAAGAACACTGAAGCTTTCTTT. Residues: CSSSFKNTEAFF. The rearrangement joins TRBV7-9 to TRBJ1-1; D unresolved. The CDR3 contains 12 residues. Germline V gene data show CDR1 as SEHNR and CDR2 as FQNEAQ (reference sequence).

This chain links TRBV6-1 with TRBJ2-7, with D uncertain. With 2 bases removed from V and 2 bases from J, the gap between germline ends came to 7 bases. Germline CDR1 MNHNS, CDR2 SASEGT. This CDR3 comprises 13 residues. The chain's CDR3 is CASSEQVTYEQYF. The CDR3, as DNA: TGTGCCAGCAGTGAACAGGTTACCTACGAGCAGTACTTC.